Sequencing of this TCR beta chain was carried out in a study of post-analysis software for immune sequencing data (dated by TCRdb to about 2015). Regarding the complete study: Relapsing-remitting, secondary progressive and progressive-relapsing multiple sclerosis were recorded as disease courses, and subtype annotation was lacking for some patients. A subset of samples was prepared in parallel using single-end sample barcoding, then pooled and co-amplified after Illumina adapter ligation. The patient repertoires were compared against fewer than twelve previously published healthy control repertoires obtained from donors aged roughly 6 to 25 years. Summary of the overall study and its limitations: Normalized Chao1 diversity was significantly lower in multiple sclerosis patients than controls, suggesting substantial peripheral T-cell clonal expansion. The multiple sclerosis patient group was slightly younger than the control group. When samples were clustered directly using the F measure, samples prepared in the same batch co-clustered strongly, which prompted a batch-effect correction. Roughly 5 TRBV segments, including TRBV5-6, TRBV5-1 and TRBV20-1, were significantly more frequent in patients than controls.

From its cysteine to its phenylalanine, the CDR3 spans 14 amino acids. The CDR3 DNA has 42 bases and is translated from base 1. The germline V gene sets CDR1 to ENHRY and CDR2 to SYGVKD. To demonstrate the VDJtools post-analysis software, TCR beta repertoires were profiled from the peripheral blood of about 14 young patients with multiple sclerosis. Multiple sclerosis patients were children and adolescents aged about 6 to 16 years. Concerning this clonotype itself: Its specific antigen is unknown. At one boundary the junction diverges from the germline segment, which might be a read error.

The protocol used for the library was PCR. Sequencing used an Illumina HiSeq 2500. To reduce PCR and sequencing biases, unique molecular identifiers were incorporated into the TCR beta cDNA libraries. Every 1 to 10 million input T cells yielded 500,000 or so cDNA molecules, meaning each molecule approximated one T cell. The patient libraries were prepared and sequenced with the same protocol used for the earlier healthy control dataset. Within a given batch, samples were prepared together, multiplexed and sequenced on the same HiSeq lane. Processing in the source paper ran as follows. MIGEC was used to process the raw barcoded reads, and molecular identifier groups with only a single read were discarded before consensus assembly and CDR3 extraction. VDJtools was used for post-analysis of the clonotype tables, and diversity was normalized by down-sampling every dataset to the size of the smallest sample. To correct batch-related cross-sample contamination, repertoire overlap clustering matched CDR3 amino acid sequences but not nucleotide sequences. Clones were called with MiXCR by TCRdb after fastp trimmed the public reads at Q25, and only in-frame beta chains were retained. A single entry per CDR3 protein holds the most common genes and DNA from its merged rows. The V and J calls were not made by the authors but by TCRdb's processing. The sample table contains 250,000 to 300,000 distinct CDR3 sequences; only one count was recorded for approximately 34% of them. The ten largest clones add up to 4% to 6% of the sample.

This sequence was found in a girl between 5 and 17 years old with multiple sclerosis. The chain employs TRBV10-3 and TRBJ2-7, with TRBD1 matching 7 junction bases. Material for sequencing was blood. The bases are TGTGCCATCAGTGAGTCGACAGGGTCCTCCGAGCAGTACTTC. It codes for CAISESTGSSEQYF.